The T cell receptor beta chain described here comes from a study of lung T cells in sarcoidosis with Löfgren's syndrome. Study information: Löfgren's syndrome patients were the main repertoire analysis focus. The study, taken as a whole, reports: Shared TRAV12-1 and TRBV2 CDR3 motifs were reported across several patients. TRBV2 was the preferred pairing partner of TRAV12-1, with similar CDR3s.

One entry per CDR3 protein results from TCRdb running MiXCR on the reads. The table lists more than 8,500 distinct CDR3 sequences, around 20% of them singletons, with under 30% in the top ten. Germline CDR1 MGHRA, CDR2 YSYEKL. This CDR3 has 16 amino acids. The V and J ends lost 0 bases and 8 bases, in that order; junction bases with no gene match: 10. This clonotype occurred a few times. The antigen is unknown. The sample comprised CD4+ T cells from bronchoalveolar lavage fluid. This sequence originates from a human donor with sarcoidosis (Löfgren's syndrome or another form), or a control subject (not recorded which). The chain recombines TRBV4-1 with TRBJ2-1, with 7 nucleotides matching TRBD2. The CDR3 DNA reads as TGCGCCAGCAGCCAAGACCGGACTAGAAAGAACTATGAGCAGTTCTTC. This gives the protein CASSQDRTRKNYEQFF.